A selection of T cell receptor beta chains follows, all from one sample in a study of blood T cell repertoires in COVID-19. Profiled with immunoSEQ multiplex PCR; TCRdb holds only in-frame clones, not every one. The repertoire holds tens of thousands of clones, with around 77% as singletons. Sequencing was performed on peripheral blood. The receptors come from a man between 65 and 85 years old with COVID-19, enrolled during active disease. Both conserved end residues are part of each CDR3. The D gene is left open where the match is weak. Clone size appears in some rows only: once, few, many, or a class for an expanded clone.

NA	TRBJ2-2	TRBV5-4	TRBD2	CASRTSGNYGELFF	TGTGCCAGCCGGACTAGCGGGAATTACGGGGAGCTGTTTTTT
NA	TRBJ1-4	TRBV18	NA	CASSPGRQIANEKLFF	TGTGCCAGCTCACCGGGCAGGCAGATCGCTAATGAAAAACTGTTTTTT
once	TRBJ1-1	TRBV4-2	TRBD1	CASSPYRGDGTEAFF	TGTGCCAGCAGCCCTTACAGGGGCGATGGCACTGAAGCTTTCTTT
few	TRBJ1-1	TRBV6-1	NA	CASQAAGLGTEAFF	TGTGCCAGCCAAGCGGCAGGTCTGGGCACTGAAGCTTTCTTT
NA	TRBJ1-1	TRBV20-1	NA	CSGATNTEAFF	TGCAGTGGGGCGACGAACACTGAAGCTTTCTTT
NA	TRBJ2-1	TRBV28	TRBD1	CASKSGGTGSYNEQFF	TGTGCCAGCAAATCAGGCGGGACAGGGTCATACAATGAGCAGTTCTTC
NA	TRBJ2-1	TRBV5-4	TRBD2	CASNLGTSGKNEQFF	TGTGCCAGCAACTTAGGGACTAGCGGAAAGAATGAGCAGTTCTTC
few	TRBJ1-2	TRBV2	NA	CASSGEVPYGYTF	TGTGCCAGCAGTGGGGAGGTACCGTATGGCTACACCTTC
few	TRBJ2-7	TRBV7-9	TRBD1	CASSAGQGVDEQYF	TGTGCCAGCAGCGCAGGACAGGGGGTAGACGAGCAGTACTTC
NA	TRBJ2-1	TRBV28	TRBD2	CASRRRENSYNEQFF	TGTGCCAGCAGAAGGCGGGAGAACTCCTACAATGAGCAGTTCTTC
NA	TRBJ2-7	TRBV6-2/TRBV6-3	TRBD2	CASSYSLAGGPDYEQYF	TGTGCCAGCAGTTACTCTTTAGCGGGAGGGCCGGACTACGAGCAGTACTTC
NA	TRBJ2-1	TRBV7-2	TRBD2	CASRIIAGGANEQFF	TGTGCCAGCAGAATTATAGCGGGAGGAGCCAATGAGCAGTTCTTC
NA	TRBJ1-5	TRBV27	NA	CASSFGPGVVPQHF	TGTGCCAGCAGTTTTGGTCCGGGGGTTGTCCCCCAGCATTTT
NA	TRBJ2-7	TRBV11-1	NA	CASSTREGAGYEQYF	TGTGCCAGCAGCACCCGTGAAGGGGCGGGGTACGAGCAGTACTTC
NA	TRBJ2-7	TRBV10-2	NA	CASSENLAYEQYF	TGCGCCAGCAGTGAGAACTTGGCCTACGAGCAGTACTTC
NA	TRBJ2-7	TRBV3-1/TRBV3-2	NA	CASSQVRGEQYF	TGTGCCAGCAGCCAGGTGCGGGGCGAGCAGTACTTC
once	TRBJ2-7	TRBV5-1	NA	CASSSRSSYEQYF	TGCGCCAGCAGCTCCCGGAGCTCCTACGAGCAGTACTTC
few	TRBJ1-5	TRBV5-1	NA	CASSLGDSSNQPQHF	TGCGCCAGCAGCTTGGGTGACAGTAGCAATCAGCCCCAGCATTTT
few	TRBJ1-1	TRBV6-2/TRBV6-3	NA	CASSYSPGYTEAFF	TGTGCCAGCAGTTACTCGCCAGGCTACACTGAAGCTTTCTTT
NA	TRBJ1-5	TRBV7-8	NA	CASSFASVNQPQHF	TGTGCCAGCAGCTTTGCCAGTGTCAATCAGCCCCAGCATTTT
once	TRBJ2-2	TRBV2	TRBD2	CASCGSTTDTGELFF	TGTGCCAGTTGCGGGAGTACGACGGACACCGGGGAGCTGTTTTTT
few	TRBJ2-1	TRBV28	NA	CASSYQNQNEQFF	TGTGCCAGCAGTTATCAGAACCAAAATGAGCAGTTCTTC
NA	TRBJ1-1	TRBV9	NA	CASSVQGQPNTEAFF	TGTGCCAGCAGCGTCCAAGGACAGCCGAACACTGAAGCTTTCTTT
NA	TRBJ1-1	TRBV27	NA	CASSLSLFRRNTEAFF	TGTGCCAGCAGTTTATCCCTCTTCCGCAGGAACACTGAAGCTTTCTTT
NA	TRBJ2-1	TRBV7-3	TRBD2	CASSSSGTYNEQFF	TGTGCCAGCAGCTCTAGCGGTACCTACAATGAGCAGTTCTTC
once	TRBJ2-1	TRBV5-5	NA	CASSLVGSRNEQFF	TGTGCCAGCAGCTTGGTCGGGAGTCGGAATGAGCAGTTCTTC
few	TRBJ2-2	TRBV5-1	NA	CASSSTLNTGELFF	TGCGCCAGCAGCTCGACACTGAACACCGGGGAGCTGTTTTTT
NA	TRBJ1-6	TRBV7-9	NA	CASSLAPGYNSPLHF	TGTGCCAGCAGCTTAGCGCCAGGGTATAATTCACCCCTCCACTTT
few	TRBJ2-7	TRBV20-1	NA	CSANRIYEQYF	TGCAGTGCTAACAGGATCTACGAGCAGTACTTC
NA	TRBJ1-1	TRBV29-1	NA	CSASSARGGEAFF	TGCAGCGCCTCCTCCGCCAGGGGCGGTGAAGCTTTCTTT
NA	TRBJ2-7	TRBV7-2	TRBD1	CASSSRGFGEQYF	TGTGCCAGCAGCTCCAGGGGGTTTGGTGAGCAGTACTTC
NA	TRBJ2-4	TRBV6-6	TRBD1	CASSYRDRGLENIQYF	TGTGCCAGCAGTTACCGGGACAGGGGGCTCGAAAACATTCAGTACTTC
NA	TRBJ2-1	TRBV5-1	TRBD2	CASSFAAGRLFGRGEQFF	TGCGCCAGCAGCTTTGCAGCGGGCAGGTTATTTGGGAGGGGTGAGCAGTTCTTC
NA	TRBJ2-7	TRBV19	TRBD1	CASSAGTGSSYEQYF	TGTGCCAGTAGCGCCGGGACAGGGAGCTCCTACGAGCAGTACTTC
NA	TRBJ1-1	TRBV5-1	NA	CASSHDMNTEAFF	TGCGCCAGCAGCCACGACATGAACACTGAAGCTTTCTTT
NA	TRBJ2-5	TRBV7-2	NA	CASRRQVGQETQYF	TGTGCCAGCAGGCGACAGGTGGGACAAGAGACCCAGTACTTC
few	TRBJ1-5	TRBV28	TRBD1	CASSRTGVSNQPQHF	TGTGCCAGCAGTCGAACAGGGGTTAGCAATCAGCCCCAGCATTTT
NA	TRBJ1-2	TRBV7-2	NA	CASSLGPGEAGYTF	TGTGCCAGCAGCTTAGGCCCGGGGGAGGCGGGCTACACCTTC
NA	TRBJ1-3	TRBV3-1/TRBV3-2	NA	CASSQGRYSGNTIYF	TGTGCCAGCAGCCAAGGCAGATACTCTGGAAACACCATATATTTT
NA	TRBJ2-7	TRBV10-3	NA	CAISNSRDEQYF	TGTGCCATCAGCAACTCTCGGGACGAGCAGTACTTC
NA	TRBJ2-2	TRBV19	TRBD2	CASSPIHSGMGTGELFF	TGTGCCAGTAGTCCGATACATAGCGGGATGGGCACCGGGGAGCTGTTTTTT
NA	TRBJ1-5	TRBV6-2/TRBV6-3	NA	CASSYSQTGPRQPQHF	TGTGCCAGCAGTTACTCCCAAACAGGGCCTCGACAGCCCCAGCATTTT
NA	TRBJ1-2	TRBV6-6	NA	CASSYSRGYTNYGYTF	TGTGCCAGCAGTTACTCTCGGGGATATACTAACTATGGCTACACCTTC
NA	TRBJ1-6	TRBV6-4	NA	CASSAGWDNSPLHF	TGTGCCAGCAGTGCAGGGTGGGATAATTCACCCCTCCACTTT
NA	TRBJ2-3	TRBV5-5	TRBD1	CASSGRQGSFTDTQYF	TGTGCCAGCAGCGGCCGACAGGGAAGCTTTACAGATACGCAGTATTTT
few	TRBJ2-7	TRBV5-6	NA	CASSSTDRFGNEQYF	TGTGCCAGCAGCTCAACGGACAGATTCGGGAACGAGCAGTACTTC
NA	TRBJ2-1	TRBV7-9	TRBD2	CASSFGTSTTEQFF	TGTGCCAGCAGCTTCGGGACTAGCACTACTGAGCAGTTCTTC
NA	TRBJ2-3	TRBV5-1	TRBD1	CASSGDRSTDTQYF	TGCGCCAGCAGCGGGGACAGGTCTACAGATACGCAGTATTTT
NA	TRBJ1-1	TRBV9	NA	CASSVGPAGTEAFF	TGTGCCAGCAGCGTCGGCCCCGCGGGCACTGAAGCTTTCTTT
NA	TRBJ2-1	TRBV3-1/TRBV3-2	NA	CASTRDTQRDEQFF	TGTGCCAGCACCCGGGACACGCAGAGGGATGAGCAGTTCTTC
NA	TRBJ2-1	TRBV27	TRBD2	CASGLTSSNEQFF	TGTGCCAGCGGTTTGACTAGCAGCAATGAGCAGTTCTTC